The TCR beta chain described here comes from a study of T cells in Graves' hyperthyroidism and ophthalmopathy. RNA transcripts were the template for amplifying TCR beta CDR3 regions. TCR CDR3 regions were first amplified by RT-PCR with HTBI primers. TCRdb redid the calling of the multiplex PCR reads with MiXCR, one entry per CDR3 protein. The sample holds roughly 240,000 distinct CDR3 sequences, about 24% seen once. At least 3 on the Clinical Activity Score was recorded for ophthalmopathy patients, who also had NOSPECS grade at least 4 and duration under 3 months. Germline V gives CDR1 MGHDK, CDR2 SYGVNS. The trim removed 2 bases at V and 5 bases at J, leaving 7 bases unmatched. CDR3 length: 15 residues. Ten or more counts support this clonotype.

Sequencing was performed on blood. The TCR originated in a woman between 40 and 50 years old with Graves' ophthalmopathy. The chain joins TRBV25-1 to TRBJ1-1; 8 nucleotides match TRBD1. CDR3 DNA sequence: TGTGCCAGCAGTGAAAACGCAGGGGGCAGTACTGAAGCTTTCTTT. Amino acids: CASSENAGGSTEAFF.